This T cell receptor (beta chain) was captured by sequencing in a study of T cell responses to AZD1222 COVID-19 vaccine. Regarding the study as a whole: Seropositive at baseline were only a handful of AZD1222 recipients.

Concerning this clone itself: What it recognizes is unknown.

Measured with immunoSEQ multiplex PCR; TCRdb has only the in-frame clones, and not every one. Among about 130,000 clones listed, about 92% were seen once. The V and J ends lost 1 base and 6 bases respectively, with 10 bases between them. CDR3 length: 15 residues. Germline CDR1 SEHNR, CDR2 FQNEAQ (reference sequence). The TCR sequence derives from an adult in good health. The sample was peripheral blood, taken on day 0 of AZD1222 vaccination. V is TRBV7-9 and J is TRBJ1-6; no clear D. CDR3: CASSLEVRTNSPLHF. The CDR3 DNA reads TGTGCCAGCAGCTTAGAAGTCAGAACTAATTCACCCCTCCACTTT.